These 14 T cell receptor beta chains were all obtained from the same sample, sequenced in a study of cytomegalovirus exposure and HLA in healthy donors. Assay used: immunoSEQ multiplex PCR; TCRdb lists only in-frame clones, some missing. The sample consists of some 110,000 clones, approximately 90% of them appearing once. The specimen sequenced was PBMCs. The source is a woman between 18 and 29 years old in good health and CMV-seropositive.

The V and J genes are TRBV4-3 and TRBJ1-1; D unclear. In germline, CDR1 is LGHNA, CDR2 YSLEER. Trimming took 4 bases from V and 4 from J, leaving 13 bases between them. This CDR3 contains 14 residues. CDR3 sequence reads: CASSPAYPGTEAFF. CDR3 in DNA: TGCGCCAGCAGCCCCGCATATCCCGGCACTGAAGCTTTCTTT.

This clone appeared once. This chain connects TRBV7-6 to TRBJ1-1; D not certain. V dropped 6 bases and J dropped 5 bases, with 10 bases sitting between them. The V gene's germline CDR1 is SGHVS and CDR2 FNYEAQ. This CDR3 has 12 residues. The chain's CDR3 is CASSGPGTEAFF. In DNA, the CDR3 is TGTGCCAGCAGTGGCCCGGGGACTGAAGCTTTCTTT.

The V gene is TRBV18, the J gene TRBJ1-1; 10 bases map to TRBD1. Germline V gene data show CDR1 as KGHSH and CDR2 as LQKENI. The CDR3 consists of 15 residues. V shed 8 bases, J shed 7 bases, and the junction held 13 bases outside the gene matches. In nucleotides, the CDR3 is TGTGCCAGCCAAAGGGACAGGGGACCGACGGGTGAAGCTTTCTTT. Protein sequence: CASQRDRGPTGEAFF.

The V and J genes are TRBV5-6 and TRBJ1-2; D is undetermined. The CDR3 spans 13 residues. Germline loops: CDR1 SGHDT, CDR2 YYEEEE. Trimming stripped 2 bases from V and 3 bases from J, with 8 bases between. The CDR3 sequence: CASSLIVDYGYTF. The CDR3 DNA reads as TGTGCCAGCAGCTTAATAGTCGACTATGGCTACACCTTC.

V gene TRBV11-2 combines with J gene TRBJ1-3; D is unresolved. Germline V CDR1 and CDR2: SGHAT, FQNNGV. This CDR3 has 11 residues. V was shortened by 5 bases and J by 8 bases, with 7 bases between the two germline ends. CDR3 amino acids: CASSPGYTIYF. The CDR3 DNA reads TGTGCCAGCAGCCCCGGGTACACCATATATTTT.

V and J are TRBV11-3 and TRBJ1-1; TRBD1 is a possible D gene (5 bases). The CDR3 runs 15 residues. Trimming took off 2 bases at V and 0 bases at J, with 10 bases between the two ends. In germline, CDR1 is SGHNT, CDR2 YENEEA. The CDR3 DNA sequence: TGTGCCAGCAGCTTAACAGGATCGATGAACACTGAAGCTTTCTTT. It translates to CASSLTGSMNTEAFF.

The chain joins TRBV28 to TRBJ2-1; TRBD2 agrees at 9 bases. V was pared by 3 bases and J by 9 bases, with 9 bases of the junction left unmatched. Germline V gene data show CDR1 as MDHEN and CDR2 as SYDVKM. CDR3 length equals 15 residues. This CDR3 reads CASSLRGGGRGEQFF. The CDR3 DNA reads TGTGCCAGCAGTTTGCGCGGGGGGGGGCGAGGTGAGCAGTTCTTC.

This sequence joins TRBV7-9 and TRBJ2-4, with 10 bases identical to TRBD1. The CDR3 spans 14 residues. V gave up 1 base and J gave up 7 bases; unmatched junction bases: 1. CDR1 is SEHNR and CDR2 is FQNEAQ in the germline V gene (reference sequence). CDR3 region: CASSLGQGANIQYF. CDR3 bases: TGTGCCAGCAGCTTAGGACAGGGGGCCAACATTCAGTACTTC.

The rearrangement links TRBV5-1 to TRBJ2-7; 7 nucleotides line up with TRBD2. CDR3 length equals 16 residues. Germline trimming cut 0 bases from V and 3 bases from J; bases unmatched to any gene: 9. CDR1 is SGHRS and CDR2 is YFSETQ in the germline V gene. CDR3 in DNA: TGCGCCAGCAGCTTGGAGCCTAGCGGAGGCTTCTACGAGCAGTACGTC. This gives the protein CASSLEPSGGFYEQYV.

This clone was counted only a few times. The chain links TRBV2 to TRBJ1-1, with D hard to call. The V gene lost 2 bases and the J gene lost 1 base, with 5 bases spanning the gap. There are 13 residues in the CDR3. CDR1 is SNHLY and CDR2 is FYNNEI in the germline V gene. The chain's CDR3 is CASSEPSNTEAFF. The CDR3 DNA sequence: TGTGCCAGCAGTGAACCGTCGAACACTGAAGCTTTCTTT.

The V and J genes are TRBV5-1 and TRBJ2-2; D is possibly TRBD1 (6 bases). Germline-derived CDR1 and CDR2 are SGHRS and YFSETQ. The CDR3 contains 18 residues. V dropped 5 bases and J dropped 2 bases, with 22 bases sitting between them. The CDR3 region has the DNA TGCGCCAGCAGTCTTCTCCTACAGGGTATGCGTAACACCGGGGAGCTGTTTTTT. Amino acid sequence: CASSLLLQGMRNTGELFF.

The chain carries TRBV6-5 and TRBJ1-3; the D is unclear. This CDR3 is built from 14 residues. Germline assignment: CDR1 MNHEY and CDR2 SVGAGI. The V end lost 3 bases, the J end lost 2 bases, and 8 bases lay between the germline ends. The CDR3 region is CASSYGGAGNTIYF. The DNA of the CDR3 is TGTGCCAGCAGTTATGGAGGTGCTGGAAACACCATATATTTT.

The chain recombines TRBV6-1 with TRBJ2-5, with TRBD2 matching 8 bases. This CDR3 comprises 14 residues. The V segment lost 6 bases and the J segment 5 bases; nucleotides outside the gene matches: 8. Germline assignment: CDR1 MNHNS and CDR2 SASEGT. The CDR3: CASSLNRGGETQYF. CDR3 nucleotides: TGTGCCAGCAGCCTTAACCGGGGGGGGGAGACCCAGTACTTC.

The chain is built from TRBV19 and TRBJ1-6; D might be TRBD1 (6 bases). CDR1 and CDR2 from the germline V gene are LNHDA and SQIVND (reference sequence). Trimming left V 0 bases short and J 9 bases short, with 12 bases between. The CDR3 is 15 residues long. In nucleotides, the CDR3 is TGTGCCAGTAGTATAGAGCGCCTACAGGGTTCACCCCTCCACTTT. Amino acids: CASSIERLQGSPLHF.